This is a list of T cell receptor beta chains from one sample in a study of shared clonotypes between healthy human individuals. This table comes from immunoSEQ multiplex PCR, and its TCRdb copy is limited to in-frame clones, with some not included. This sample has approximately 1,000,000 clones; more than 75% occur once, and the top ten carry about 0.52%. The sequencing input was memory CD4+ T cells from PBMCs. These receptors all stem from a man aged 18-30 years in good health. Some clones in this sample may be carry-over from other donors' samples. The CDR3 runs from the conserved cysteine through the conserved F or W. A D gene is named only where the DNA matches it firmly. A row's size may be missing; if present it is once, few, many or a size class.

TRBJ2-7 | few | TRBD2 | TRBV6-6 | CASSNIAGANEQYF | TGTGCCAGCAGCAACATAGCGGGAGCTAACGAGCAGTACTTC
TRBJ2-3 | - | - | TRBV28 | CASSLTSPPDTQYF | TGTGCCAGCAGTTTAACTAGCCCCCCAGATACGCAGTATTTT
TRBJ2-3 | once | TRBD2 | TRBV5-1 | CASSQGNSGAPDTQYF | TGCGCCAGCAGCCAAGGGAACAGCGGGGCCCCAGATACGCAGTATTTT
TRBJ2-3 | - | - | TRBV29-1 | CSASQEGRRSQYF | TGCAGCGCTAGCCAAGAGGGAAGGCGATCGCAGTATTTT
TRBJ2-5 | few | TRBD2 | TRBV11-2 | CASSQSSGSFQETQYF | TGTGCCAGCAGCCAATCTAGCGGGAGCTTCCAAGAGACCCAGTACTTC
TRBJ2-1 | - | TRBD2 | TRBV2 | CASTKSWVLAGGSYNEQFF | TGTGCCAGCACCAAAAGTTGGGTCCTAGCGGGGGGTTCCTACAATGAGCAGTTCTTC
TRBJ2-7 | few | - | TRBV27 | CASSSVVIVRGSNYEQYF | TGTGCCAGCAGTTCAGTGGTAATAGTCCGGGGGTCGAACTACGAGCAGTACTTC
TRBJ2-1 | - | TRBD2 | TRBV27 | CASSLRPGLAGGPGNEQFF | TGTGCCAGCAGTTTACGTCCGGGACTAGCGGGAGGGCCCGGCAATGAGCAGTTCTTC
TRBJ1-2 | - | TRBD1 | TRBV28 | CASNPSTGVNYGYIF | TGTGCCAGCAACCCGTCCACAGGGGTTAACTATGGCTACATCTTC
TRBJ1-5 | - | - | TRBV6-1 | CASNPVQIQPQHF | TGTGCCAGCAACCCTGTCCAAATCCAGCCCCAGCATTTT
TRBJ1-1 | - | TRBD1 | TRBV4-1 | CASSQERQGARAFF | TGCGCCAGCAGCCAAGAGCGACAGGGAGCTCGAGCTTTCTTT
TRBJ2-1 | - | - | TRBV28 | CASSFPGQGTNEQFF | TGTGCCAGCAGTTTTCCGGGCCAGGGGACCAATGAGCAGTTCTTC
TRBJ1-2 | once | - | TRBV5-1 | CASSLDPTLGGYTF | TGCGCCAGCAGCTTGGATCCGACCCTGGGCGGCTACACCTTC
TRBJ1-1 | - | TRBD1 | TRBV14 | CASSQSTGGLARF | TGTGCCAGCAGCCAATCTACAGGGGGCCTAGCCCGATTT
TRBJ2-5 | - | - | TRBV5-4 | CASSLRVGETQYF | TGTGCCAGCAGCTTAAGGGTTGGAGAGACCCAGTACTTC
TRBJ2-1 | - | TRBD2 | TRBV28 | CASSRTSLPQFF | TGTGCCAGCAGTAGGACTAGTTTGCCTCAGTTCTTC
TRBJ2-2 | - | - | TRBV10-3 | CAISVPRTGELFF | TGTGCCATCAGCGTTCCGCGGACCGGGGAGCTGTTTTTT
TRBJ2-1 | - | TRBD2 | TRBV29-1 | CSVEWGGRAEGYNEQFF | TGCAGCGTTGAGTGGGGCGGGAGGGCCGAGGGCTACAATGAGCAGTTCTTC
TRBJ1-2 | - | - | TRBV5-5 | CASSTATVNYGYTF | TGTGCCAGCAGCACGGCGACTGTTAACTATGGCTACACCTTC
TRBJ1-2 | - | - | TRBV15 | CATSRDLGTNYGYTF | TGTGCCACCAGCAGAGATCTTGGGACTAACTATGGCTACACCTTC
TRBJ1-4 | - | - | TRBV2 | CASSVGGQPTNEKLFF | TGTGCCAGCAGTGTGGGGGGGCAGCCAACTAATGAAAAACTGTTTTTT
TRBJ1-2 | - | TRBD1 | TRBV7-2 | CASSFDRGVGGYTF | TGTGCCAGCAGCTTTGACAGGGGAGTAGGAGGCTACACCTTC
TRBJ1-1 | few | - | TRBV30 | CAWSVDRTTEAFF | TGTGCCTGGAGTGTTGATAGGACAACTGAAGCTTTCTTT
TRBJ2-1 | many | TRBD2 | TRBV12-5 | CASGLLAGDYNEQFF | TGTGCTAGTGGTTTGTTAGCGGGAGACTACAATGAGCAGTTCTTC
TRBJ1-2 | once | - | TRBV7-9 | CASSSTGLDGYTF | TGTGCCAGCAGCTCCACAGGGTTAGATGGCTACACCTTC
TRBJ1-2 | - | - | TRBV6-1 | CASSESSYGYTF | TGTGCCAGCAGTGAAAGCAGCTATGGCTACACCTTC
TRBJ2-7 | once | TRBD2 | TRBV11-2 | CASSRTISGSSSYEQYF | TGTGCCAGCAGCCGTACCATTAGCGGGAGTAGCTCCTACGAGCAGTACTTC
TRBJ1-5 | few | TRBD1 | TRBV2 | CASSRQGAGQPQHF | TGTGCCAGCAGTAGGCAGGGGGCAGGACAGCCCCAGCATTTT
TRBJ1-1 | - | - | TRBV5-1 | CASSLGVMNTEAFF | TGCGCCAGCAGTCTGGGGGTCATGAACACTGAAGCTTTCTTT
TRBJ1-2 | few | - | TRBV28 | CASSLRLYGYTF | TGTGCCAGCAGTTTGCGGCTCTATGGCTACACCTTC
TRBJ1-2 | - | - | TRBV6-6 | CASRTRGNDYGYTF | TGTGCCAGCCGTACAAGGGGTAATGACTATGGCTACACCTTC
TRBJ2-7 | - | TRBD1 | TRBV5-1 | CASSLSTGTGPYEQYF | TGCGCCAGCAGCTTAAGTACCGGGACAGGCCCTTACGAGCAGTACTTC
TRBJ2-2 | once | - | TRBV5-1 | CASSQTTEYTGELFF | TGCGCCAGCAGCCAAACCACAGAGTACACCGGGGAGCTGTTTTTT
TRBJ2-6 | few | TRBD1 | TRBV10-3 | CAISTGGASGANVLTF | TGTGCCATCAGTACAGGGGGCGCTTCCGGGGCCAACGTCCTGACTTTC
TRBJ1-5 | - | - | TRBV6-1 | CASSGQTGLNQPQHF | TGTGCCAGCAGTGGACAGACAGGATTGAATCAGCCCCAGCATTTT
TRBJ2-2 | - | - | TRBV7-3 | CARGLLPTNTGELFF | TGTGCTAGAGGGTTACTACCTACGAACACCGGGGAGCTGTTTTTT
TRBJ1-5 | once | - | TRBV9 | CASSEQGRTNQPQHF | TGTGCCAGCAGCGAACAGGGTAGGACAAATCAGCCCCAGCATTTT
TRBJ1-2 | - | TRBD1 | TRBV30 | CAWSSGGGYTF | TGTGCCTGGTCATCAGGGGGTGGCTACACCTTC
TRBJ2-2 | - | TRBD1 | TRBV4-3 | CASSPNRGLATGELFF | TGCGCCAGCAGCCCGAACAGGGGCCTTGCCACCGGGGAGCTGTTTTTT
TRBJ2-2 | - | TRBD2 | TRBV6-6 | CASSYFGTSSSGELFF | TGTGCCAGCAGTTACTTTGGGACTAGCTCCTCCGGGGAGCTGTTTTTT
TRBJ1-3 | few | - | TRBV9 | CASSVAPVSGNTIYF | TGTGCCAGCAGCGTAGCCCCAGTCTCTGGAAACACCATATATTTT
TRBJ2-7 | - | - | TRBV29-1 | CSGTTGVSYEQYF | TGCAGCGGGACGACAGGCGTCTCCTACGAGCAGTACTTC
TRBJ2-5 | - | - | TRBV6-1 | CASLPGKSIETQYF | TGTGCCAGCTTACCGGGAAAAAGCATCGAGACCCAGTACTTC
TRBJ1-3 | - | - | TRBV28 | CASRVGDGSGNTIYF | TGTGCCAGCAGAGTGGGGGACGGCTCTGGAAACACCATATATTTT
TRBJ2-3 | - | - | TRBV15 | CATVYGTLFTDTQYF | TGTGCCACGGTGTACGGAACCTTATTCACAGATACGCAGTATTTT
TRBJ2-7 | - | - | TRBV28 | CASSHNMEQYF | TGTGCCAGCAGTCACAACATGGAGCAGTACTTC
TRBJ2-7 | - | TRBD2 | TRBV7-6 | CASSFKSGASGSPTAYEQYF | TGTGCCAGCAGCTTCAAATCGGGGGCTAGCGGGAGCCCGACGGCCTACGAGCAGTACTTC
TRBJ2-2 | once | TRBD1 | TRBV5-4 | CASSTDRGLNTGELFF | TGTGCCAGCAGCACCGACAGGGGGCTTAACACCGGGGAGCTGTTTTTT
TRBJ1-3 | - | - | TRBV2 | CASSLGTGSGNTIYF | TGTGCCAGCAGTTTGGGTACAGGCTCTGGAAACACCATATATTTT
TRBJ2-2 | - | - | TRBV2 | CASRTTVNTGELFF | TGTGCCAGCAGAACTACAGTGAACACCGGGGAGCTGTTTTTT
TRBJ2-3 | - | - | TRBV5-4 | CASSLGPVDTQYF | TGTGCCAGCAGCTTGGGACCCGTAGATACGCAGTATTTT
TRBJ1-2 | - | TRBD1 | TRBV5-5 | CASSWTGGFGYTF | TGTGCCAGCAGCTGGACAGGGGGCTTTGGCTACACCTTC
TRBJ2-3 | - | - | TRBV30 | CAWTTGDSITDTQYF | TGTGCCTGGACTACCGGGGACTCCATCACAGATACGCAGTATTTT
TRBJ2-7 | - | TRBD1 | TRBV2 | CASRGDRDEQYF | TGTGCCAGCAGGGGAGACAGGGACGAGCAGTACTTC
TRBJ1-1 | - | - | TRBV29-1 | CSVPQGRLAEAFF | TGCAGCGTACCCCAGGGGAGGTTGGCTGAAGCTTTCTTT
TRBJ2-7 | few | TRBD1 | TRBV28 | CASSSSRQGYF | TGTGCCAGCAGTTCGTCGAGACAGGGGTACTTC
TRBJ1-2 | few | TRBD1 | TRBV28 | CASSQTTGRGYTF | TGTGCCAGCAGCCAGACGACAGGGCGCGGCTACACCTTC
TRBJ2-7 | - | - | TRBV28 | CASSFPIGRGDSEQYF | TGTGCCAGCAGTTTTCCTATCGGCAGGGGAGATTCCGAGCAGTACTTC